Listed here is a single TCR beta chain. The germline V gene has CDR1 MGHRA and CDR2 YSYEKL. CDR3 length equals 16 residues. Germline trimming cut 4 bases from V and 6 bases from J; bases unmatched to any gene: 12. The data were obtained in a study of OX40 agonist ivuxolimab in advanced cancers. Data came from immunoSEQ multiplex PCR; TCRdb stores just in-frame clones and leaves some out. The table includes 60,000 to 75,000 clones, less than 90% detected once. Here the sequenced sample was CD4+ or CD8+ T cells sorted from blood, taken in a trial of the OX40 agonist ivuxolimab. The origin of this receptor is an adult with an advanced solid tumor such as melanoma, head and neck, liver or kidney cancer. The chain carries TRBV4-1 and TRBJ1-2, with TRBD1 matching over 9 bases. The CDR3 is CASSPSGTGLVHGYTF. CDR3 nucleotides: TGCGCCAGCAGCCCCTCCGGGACAGGGCTCGTTCATGGCTACACCTTC.